Following are 15 T cell receptor beta chains from one sample sequenced in a study of cytomegalovirus exposure and HLA in healthy donors. PCR used 60 Vbeta primers and 13 Jbeta primers. Produced via immunoSEQ multiplex PCR; TCRdb's table is partial and in-frame only. The repertoire consists of some 190,000 clones, with approximately 81% occurring once and the leading ten covering 1%. The specimen was PBMCs. The receptors here all came from a boy younger than 10 in good health and CMV-seronegative.

The gene calls are TRBV28 and TRBJ2-1; the match to TRBD2 covers 13 bases. Trimming took 10 bases from V and 8 from J; bases not matched to a gene: 17. The germline V gene has CDR1 MDHEN and CDR2 SYDVKM. CDR3 length: 17 residues. The CDR3 is CATTPVLLAGGPDEQFF. The CDR3 bases are TGTGCCACCACCCCCGTCCTACTAGCGGGGGGGCCCGATGAGCAGTTCTTC. Full variable domain (outside the CDR3, taken from reference TRBV28 and TRBJ2-1): DVKVTQSSRYLVKRTGEKVFLECVQDMDHENMFWYRQDPGLGLRLIYFSYDVKMKEKGDIPEGYSVSREKKERFSLILESASTNQTSMYLCATTPVLLAGGPDEQFFGPGTRLTVL.

V and J are TRBV20-1 and TRBJ2-7; D gene unclear. Per the germline V gene, CDR1 is DFQATT and CDR2 is SNEGSKA (reference sequence). The CDR3 has 11 amino acids. Trimming stripped 1 base from V and 6 bases from J, with 7 bases between. The CDR3: CSARATPEQYF. The CDR3 DNA reads TGCAGTGCTAGAGCGACACCCGAGCAGTACTTC.

V gene TRBV2 combines with J gene TRBJ2-6; 7 nucleotides match TRBD1. The CDR3 contains 18 residues. The germline V gene has CDR1 SNHLY and CDR2 FYNNEI. Unmatched junction bases numbered 11, after V lost 6 bases and J lost 0 bases. CDR3 bases: TGTGCCAGCAGACTGGACAGGATGGATCGCTCTGGGGCCAACGTCCTGACTTTC. Residues: CASRLDRMDRSGANVLTF.

The chain has TRBV28 and TRBJ1-4; tentative D call: TRBD1 (6 bases). Germline CDR1 MDHEN, CDR2 SYDVKM. The CDR3 length is 14 residues. V was trimmed by 8 bases and J by 3 bases, leaving 13 bases between them. CDR3 sequence: CASFSGQPNEKLFF. The CDR3 DNA sequence: TGTGCCAGCTTCTCTGGACAGCCTAATGAAAAACTGTTTTTT.

The V and J genes are TRBV4-1 and TRBJ2-1; 15 bases map to TRBD2. The trim removed 0 bases at V and 0 bases at J, leaving 6 bases unmatched. This CDR3 is built from 20 residues. From germline, CDR1 is MGHRA and CDR2 YSYEKL. The CDR3 here is CASSQEGLAGGPSSYNEQFF. Here the CDR3 DNA reads TGCGCCAGCAGCCAAGAGGGACTAGCGGGGGGCCCCAGCTCCTACAATGAGCAGTTCTTC.

The chain employs TRBV6-4 and TRBJ1-2; 7 nucleotides line up with TRBD1. This CDR3 is built from 16 residues. V shed 5 bases, J shed 4 bases, and the junction held 13 bases outside the gene matches. The germline V gene has CDR1 MRHNA and CDR2 SNTAGT. DNA of the CDR3: TGTGCCAGCAGTAAGCGCCCCGGGACAGCCAGCTATGGCTACACCTTC. This encodes CASSKRPGTASYGYTF.

The V gene is TRBV6-1, the J gene TRBJ1-1; 7 bases are shared with TRBD1. CDR1 and CDR2 (germline): MNHNS, SASEGT. CDR3 length: 14 residues. Trimming at V came to 7 bases and at J to 5 bases, leaving 10 bases not matched to a gene. The CDR3 region has the DNA TGTGCCAGCACTAAGCAGGGGGAAGGGACTGAAGCTTTCTTT. Protein: CASTKQGEGTEAFF.

The chain links TRBV2 to TRBJ1-4, with D possibly being TRBD1 (6 bases). The CDR3 loop spans 15 amino acids. Germline V gene data show CDR1 as SNHLY and CDR2 as FYNNEI. The germline V and J ends were trimmed by 6 bases and 3 bases, with 14 bases remaining between them. The CDR3 protein is CASRKPGVSNEKLFF. In DNA form, the CDR3 reads TGTGCCAGCAGAAAGCCAGGGGTGTCTAATGAAAAACTGTTTTTT.

V usage is TRBV23-1 and J usage is TRBJ2-5; 9 nucleotides agree with TRBD1. TRBV23-1 is an ORF for which the function is uncertain. This CDR3 region has 16 residues. J was trimmed by 0 bases and V by 2 bases; bases with no gene match: 4. CDR3 sequence reads: CASSQTGQGNQETQYF. The CDR3 region has the DNA TGCGCCAGCAGTCAAACCGGACAGGGGAACCAAGAGACCCAGTACTTC.

The chain is built from TRBV6-1 and TRBJ2-7; TRBD1 matches at 8 bases. In germline, CDR1 is MNHNS, CDR2 SASEGT. After removal of 2 bases from V and 7 bases from J, the junction contained 7 bases not matched to a gene. This CDR3 contains 14 residues. CDR3 sequence (DNA): TGTGCCAGCAGTGAATCCAGGGGGCCCGGTGAGCAGTACGTC. Translated, it gives CASSESRGPGEQYV.

The chain links TRBV6-1 to TRBJ2-7, with 8 positions matching TRBD1. Germline trimming cut 0 bases from V and 6 bases from J; bases unmatched to any gene: 16. The CDR3 loop spans 18 amino acids. CDR1 and CDR2 from the germline V gene are MNHNS and SASEGT. The CDR3, as DNA: TGTGCCAGCAGTGAAGCCGGAGGTGGCGGCAGGGGGCCGGGCGAGCAGTACTTC. Residues: CASSEAGGGGRGPGEQYF.

The CDR3 region has the DNA TGTGCCAGTAGTATAGCCGGGGAGACCCAGTACTTC. Its translation: CASSIAGETQYF. The V gene is TRBV19, the J gene TRBJ2-5; D unresolved. The CDR3 extends over 12 amino acids. Germline lookup yields CDR1 LNHDA and CDR2 SQIVND (reference sequence). Trimming left V 1 base short and J 5 bases short, with 5 bases between.

The rearrangement joins TRBV6-5 to TRBJ2-2; D call uncertain. Germline V lookup: CDR1 MNHEY, CDR2 SVGAGI. V gave up 4 bases and J gave up 4 bases, with 7 bases separating them. The CDR3 runs to 13 residues. The CDR3 nucleotides are TGTGCCAGCAGTTTCACAATCACCGGGGAGCTGTTTTTT. It yields the protein CASSFTITGELFF.

The chain recombines TRBV7-9 with TRBJ2-3; D is undetermined. This CDR3 has 12 residues. CDR1 and CDR2 from the germline V gene are SEHNR and FQNEAQ (reference sequence). Trimming shortened V by 4 bases and J by 6 bases, and 8 bases separated the two germline ends. CDR3 DNA: TGTGCCAGCAGCTCCAACTGGGATACGCAGTATTTT. Protein product: CASSSNWDTQYF.

This rearrangement joins TRBV4-1 to TRBJ1-4; a possible D gene is TRBD1 (6 bases). The CDR3 spans 18 residues. The V gene's germline CDR1 is MGHRA and CDR2 YSYEKL. V gave up 4 bases and J gave up 8 bases, with 26 bases separating them. CDR3 in amino acids: CASSLRTRQYRVEEKLFF. CDR3 nucleotides: TGCGCCAGCAGCCTGAGGACCCGTCAGTACAGGGTAGAAGAAAAACTGTTTTTT.